This T cell receptor (beta chain) emerged from a study of cytomegalovirus exposure and HLA in healthy donors. Overall study context: Out of approximately 170 million T cells, an earlier analysis found 117 million unique TCR beta sequences in total.

PCR involved 60 Vbeta and 13 Jbeta primers. The repertoire was sequenced with immunoSEQ multiplex PCR; TCRdb's copy has only in-frame clones and lacks some. The listing records around 200,000 clones. About this clone: The target antigen is unknown.

Study conclusions and caveats: Among donors in an Asian-associated ancestry cluster, a later analysis reportedly found fewer N-insertions than the roughly 700-donor mean. According to a later analysis, most TCR beta chains associated with CMV appeared HLA-restricted.

Germline V gives CDR1 SGHKS, CDR2 YYEKEE (reference sequence). With 4 bases removed from V and 2 bases from J, the gap between germline ends came to 16 bases. This CDR3 is built from 15 residues. This receptor was taken from a young woman in good health and CMV-seropositive. Specimen: PBMCs. The rearrangement joins TRBV5-5 to TRBJ2-7; D is perhaps TRBD1 (8 bases). CDR3 sequence: CASSIYRGGPYEQYF. The CDR3 DNA is TGTGCCAGCAGCATTTACAGGGGGGGTCCCTACGAGCAGTACTTC.